This T cell receptor (beta chain) comes out of a study of control samples from healthy donors and cancer patients. Trimming removed 4 bases from V and 0 bases from J, with 10 bases in between. This CDR3 region has 15 residues. Per the germline V gene, CDR1 is ENHRY and CDR2 is SYGVKD. Measured with immunoSEQ multiplex PCR; TCRdb has only the in-frame clones, and not every one. Here the sample spans fewer than 200,000 clones, roughly 95% being singletons. The chain is built from TRBV10-3 and TRBJ2-1; no reliable D call. The clonotype was recovered from a woman in her thirties in good health. Sequencing was carried out using blood. The CDR3 region is CAISGSGSSYNEQFF. CDR3 nucleotide sequence: TGTGCCATCAGTGGTTCCGGATCCTCCTACAATGAGCAGTTCTTC.